Listed below are T cell receptor beta chains from one sample, sequenced in a study of cytomegalovirus exposure and HLA in healthy donors. Produced via immunoSEQ multiplex PCR; TCRdb's table is partial and in-frame only. This table has some 210,000 clones, over 80% appearing once. Sequenced input: PBMCs. All receptors come from a woman aged 18-30 years in good health and CMV-seronegative. Each CDR3 is given with its conserved first and last residue. D genes are given only for firm matches. Size values are once, few and many counts, or a class for expanded clones, and some rows have none.

V: TRBV4-1
D: TRBD1
J: TRBJ2-3
size: once
CDR3: CASSQDERGQVDTQYF
DNA: TGCGCCAGCAGCCAAGATGAGAGGGGACAGGTAGATACGCAGTATTTT

V: TRBV2
D: TRBD1
J: TRBJ1-2
size: .
CDR3: CASSRDRVTTYGYTF
DNA: TGTGCCAGCAGTCGGGACAGAGTCACGACCTATGGCTACACCTTC

V: TRBV18
D: TRBD1
J: TRBJ2-7
size: .
CDR3: CASSLDRGYEQYF
DNA: TGTGCCAGCTCCCTAGACAGGGGATACGAGCAGTACTTC

V: TRBV18
D: TRBD2
J: TRBJ2-7
size: .
CDR3: CASSLGLAGGYEQYF
DNA: TGTGCCAGCTCACTAGGACTAGCGGGAGGCTACGAGCAGTACTTC

V: TRBV10-3
D: .
J: TRBJ2-3
size: .
CDR3: CAISDTPADTQYF
DNA: TGTGCCATCAGCGATACCCCGGCAGATACGCAGTATTTT

V: TRBV7-4
D: .
J: TRBJ2-1
size: once
CDR3: CASSLGRASYNEQFF
DNA: TGTGCCAGCAGCTTAGGGAGGGCTTCCTACAATGAGCAGTTCTTC

V: TRBV5-4
D: .
J: TRBJ1-2
size: .
CDR3: CASSLAGGRIYGYTF
DNA: TGTGCCAGCAGCTTGGCCGGGGGGCGTATCTATGGCTACACCTTC

V: TRBV18
D: .
J: TRBJ1-4
size: .
CDR3: CASSTGAVNEKLFF
DNA: TGTGCCAGCTCAACCGGGGCGGTCAATGAAAAACTGTTTTTT

V: TRBV6-1
D: .
J: TRBJ2-3
size: .
CDR3: CASSLTRIATAQYF
DNA: TGTGCCAGCAGCCTCACTCGCATAGCTACGGCGCAGTATTTT

V: TRBV7-8
D: .
J: TRBJ2-5
size: .
CDR3: CASRDTRPWETQYF
DNA: TGTGCCAGCAGAGACACAAGGCCGTGGGAGACCCAGTACTTC

V: TRBV5-4
D: .
J: TRBJ1-3
size: .
CDR3: CASSLGGGNSGNTIYF
DNA: TGTGCCAGCAGCTTGGGTGGCGGAAACTCTGGAAACACCATATATTTT

V: TRBV7-9
D: TRBD1
J: TRBJ2-7
size: .
CDR3: CASSRAGTANEQYF
DNA: TGTGCCAGCAGCCGGGCCGGGACAGCGAACGAGCAGTACTTC

V: TRBV6-8
D: .
J: TRBJ2-7
size: .
CDR3: CASSYWRGALVYEQYF
DNA: TGTGCCAGCAGTTATTGGCGGGGAGCTCTGGTCTACGAGCAGTACTTC

V: TRBV30
D: TRBD1
J: TRBJ2-2
size: .
CDR3: CACDRAPGTGELFF
DNA: TGTGCCTGCGACAGGGCCCCAGGGACCGGGGAGCTGTTTTTT

V: TRBV10-3
D: .
J: TRBJ2-7
size: .
CDR3: CAISESGTAYSYEQYF
DNA: TGTGCCATCAGTGAGTCGGGAACGGCGTACTCCTACGAGCAGTACTTC

V: TRBV5-6
D: TRBD1
J: TRBJ1-4
size: .
CDR3: CASSRDRREKLFF
DNA: TGTGCCAGCAGCCGGGACAGGAGGGAAAAACTGTTTTTT

V: TRBV5-1
D: .
J: TRBJ1-1
size: .
CDR3: CASSFGGNTEAFF
DNA: TGCGCCAGCAGCTTCGGCGGAAACACTGAAGCTTTCTTT

V: TRBV27
D: TRBD2
J: TRBJ2-1
size: .
CDR3: CASSLTGLSGPGSYNEQFF
DNA: TGTGCCAGCAGTTTAACGGGACTAAGCGGGCCCGGTTCCTACAATGAGCAGTTCTTC

V: TRBV6-5
D: TRBD1
J: TRBJ1-2
size: .
CDR3: CASSYTRQGAYGYTF
DNA: TGTGCCAGCAGTTACACCCGACAGGGGGCCTATGGCTACACCTTC

V: TRBV29-1
D: .
J: TRBJ2-1
size: .
CDR3: CSVGQGGHNEQFF
DNA: TGCAGCGTCGGCCAAGGCGGGCACAATGAGCAGTTCTTC

V: TRBV7-9
D: .
J: TRBJ1-2
size: .
CDR3: CASSPPSNKPDGYTF
DNA: TGTGCCAGCAGCCCCCCCTCGAACAAACCCGACGGCTACACCTTC

V: TRBV25-1
D: .
J: TRBJ2-7
size: .
CDR3: CASSESSYEQYF
DNA: TGTGCCAGCAGTGAGAGTTCCTACGAGCAGTACTTC

V: TRBV9
D: .
J: TRBJ2-5
size: few
CDR3: CASSVGLRETQYF
DNA: TGTGCCAGCAGCGTCGGGTTAAGGGAGACCCAGTACTTC

V: TRBV5-6
D: TRBD1
J: TRBJ2-7
size: .
CDR3: CASSLVGQGVYEQYF
DNA: TGTGCCAGCAGCTTGGTTGGACAGGGGGTTTACGAGCAGTACTTC

V: TRBV19
D: .
J: TRBJ2-2
size: .
CDR3: CASSRDGLTGELFF
DNA: TGTGCCAGTAGCCGGGACGGTTTAACCGGGGAGCTGTTTTTT

V: TRBV19
D: .
J: TRBJ1-2
size: .
CDR3: CASSMAANYGYTF
DNA: TGTGCCAGTAGTATGGCAGCTAACTATGGCTACACCTTC

V: TRBV30
D: TRBD1
J: TRBJ1-6
size: .
CDR3: CAFWDRNSPLHF
DNA: TGTGCCTTTTGGGACAGAAATTCACCCCTCCACTTT

V: TRBV6-5
D: TRBD2
J: TRBJ2-1
size: .
CDR3: CASRGSGSPSYEQFF
DNA: TGTGCCAGCAGGGGGAGCGGGAGCCCCTCGTATGAGCAGTTCTTC

V: TRBV5-1
D: TRBD1
J: TRBJ2-7
size: .
CDR3: CASSSDFGTETYEQYF
DNA: TGCGCCAGCAGCTCCGACTTCGGGACAGAGACTTACGAGCAGTACTTC

V: TRBV15
D: TRBD1
J: TRBJ1-1
size: .
CDR3: CATSSYRGQSTEAFF
DNA: TGTGCCACCAGCAGCTACAGGGGGCAGAGCACTGAAGCTTTCTTT

V: TRBV2
D: TRBD1
J: TRBJ1-5
size: .
CDR3: CASIRDRSSNQPQHF
DNA: TGTGCCAGCATACGGGACAGGTCTAGCAATCAGCCCCAGCATTTT

V: TRBV10-1
D: .
J: TRBJ2-1
size: .
CDR3: CASSAPPGSSYNEQFF
DNA: TGCGCCAGCAGTGCCCCCCCGGGGAGCTCCTACAATGAGCAGTTCTTC

V: TRBV5-1
D: .
J: TRBJ1-1
size: .
CDR3: CASSSQGMAEAFF
DNA: TGCGCCAGCAGCTCACAGGGAATGGCTGAAGCTTTCTTT